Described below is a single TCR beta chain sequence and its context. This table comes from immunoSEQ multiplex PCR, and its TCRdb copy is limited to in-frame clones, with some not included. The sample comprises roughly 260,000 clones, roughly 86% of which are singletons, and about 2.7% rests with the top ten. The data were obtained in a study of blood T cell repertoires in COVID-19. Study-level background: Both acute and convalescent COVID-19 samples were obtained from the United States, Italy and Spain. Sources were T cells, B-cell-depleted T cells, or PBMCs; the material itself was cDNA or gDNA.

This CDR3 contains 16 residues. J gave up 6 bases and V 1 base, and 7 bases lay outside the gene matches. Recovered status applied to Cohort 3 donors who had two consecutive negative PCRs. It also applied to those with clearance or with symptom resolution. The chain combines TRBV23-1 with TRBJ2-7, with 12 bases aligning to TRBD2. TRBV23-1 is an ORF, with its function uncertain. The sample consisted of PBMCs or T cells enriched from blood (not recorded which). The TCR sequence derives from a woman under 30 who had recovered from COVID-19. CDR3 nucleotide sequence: TGCGCCAGCAGTCAATATGAAGGACTAGCGGGGCGCGAGCAGTACTTC. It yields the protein CASSQYEGLAGREQYF.